This entry lists 3 T cell receptor beta chains sequenced from one sample in a study of shared clonotypes between healthy human individuals. Data came from immunoSEQ multiplex PCR; TCRdb stores just in-frame clones and leaves some out. This repertoire shows around 2.5 million clones, under 95% found once; its top ten account for 0.36%. The sequencing input was naive CD4+ T cells from PBMCs. The subset here: CD45RA+ positively selected. The origin of the receptors is a man in his late teens or twenties in good health. Some clones in this sample may be carry-over from other donors' samples.

The CDR3 DNA sequence: TGTGCCAGCAGCGTAGAACTAGACGTCAATGAGCAGTTCTTC. Its protein product is CASSVELDVNEQFF. The V and J genes are TRBV9 and TRBJ2-1, with D tentatively TRBD2 (5 bases). Germline loops: CDR1 SGDLS, CDR2 YYNGEE. The CDR3 is 14 residues long. V dropped 0 bases and J dropped 6 bases, with 10 bases sitting between them.

This clone was picked up one time. The genes are TRBV29-1 and TRBJ2-5; 9 positions agree with TRBD2. There are 15 residues in the CDR3. Germline assignment: CDR1 SQVTM and CDR2 ANQGSEA. With 4 bases clipped from V and 5 bases from J, the junction kept 11 bases outside the gene matches. CDR3 DNA: TGCAGCGTTGGTCTGGGACTAGCTTTGGGGGAGACCCAGTACTTC. Amino acids: CSVGLGLALGETQYF.

This rearrangement joins TRBV27 to TRBJ2-3, with TRBD2 matching over 8 bases. Trimming at V came to 3 bases and at J to 0 bases, leaving 11 bases not matched to a gene. CDR3 length: 18 amino acids. CDR1 is MNHEY, CDR2 SMNVEV, per germline (reference sequence). The CDR3 region is CASSFMSSGSTSTDTQYF. The CDR3, as DNA: TGTGCCAGCAGTTTTATGTCAAGCGGGAGTACTAGCACAGATACGCAGTATTTT.